Below are 10 T cell receptor beta chains sequenced from a single sample in a study of cytomegalovirus exposure and HLA in healthy donors. The PCR contained 60 Vbeta and 13 Jbeta primers. Generated by immunoSEQ multiplex PCR, the TCRdb table keeps only in-frame clones and is missing some. The sample holds about 150,000 clones, approximately 84% seen once. Sequencing was done on a sample of PBMCs. These receptors were collected from a woman in her late teens or twenties in good health and CMV-seronegative.

The rearrangement uses TRBV5-4 and TRBJ2-7; possibly TRBD2 for D (6 bases). Looked up from germline, CDR1 is SGHNT and CDR2 is YYREEE (reference sequence). The CDR3 runs 12 residues. V gave up 5 bases and J gave up 7 bases, with 13 bases separating them. This CDR3 reads CASSFPGLEQYF. CDR3 nucleotide sequence: TGTGCCAGCAGTTTCCCGGGACTGGAGCAGTACTTC. The full variable domain, its missing parts supplied by reference TRBV5-4 and TRBJ2-7, is ETGVTQSPTHLIKTRGQQVTLRCSSQSGHNTVSWYQQALGQGPQFIFQYYREEENGRGNFPPRFSGLQFPNYSSELNVNALELDDSALYLCASSFPGLEQYFGPGTRLTVT.

This clone has just a few counts. The J gene is TRBJ2-5, the V gene TRBV7-2, with D tentatively TRBD1 (7 bases). CDR1 and CDR2 from the germline V gene are SGHTA and FQGNSA. Trimming cost V 1 base and J 3 bases, with 12 bases left between them. The CDR3 length is 15 residues. Here the CDR3 reads CASSLGGGGEETQYF. The DNA of the CDR3 is TGTGCCAGCAGCTTAGGCGGAGGGGGCGAAGAGACCCAGTACTTC.

The chain has TRBV28 and TRBJ2-5, with D possibly matching TRBD2 (5 bases). The DNA end is more similar to TRBJ2-7, so the J call may be wrong. CDR1 and CDR2 (germline): MDHEN, SYDVKM. The CDR3 runs 15 residues. This chain's CDR3 is CASSTPGGSHYEQYF. Written as DNA, the CDR3 is TGTGCCAGCAGTACCCCAGGTGGGAGCCACTACGAGCAGTACTTC.

The chain joins TRBV28 to TRBJ1-4, with a weak D call TRBD1 (5 bases). V lost 6 bases and J lost 0, with 11 bases in between. Germline CDR1 MDHEN, CDR2 SYDVKM. The CDR3 has 15 amino acids. Here the CDR3 reads CASSSTGATNEKLFF. The DNA of the CDR3 is TGTGCCAGCAGCTCAACAGGTGCAACTAATGAAAAACTGTTTTTT.

V is TRBV14 and J is TRBJ1-2, with 10 bases fitting TRBD1. Trimming removed 5 bases from V and 6 bases from J; junction bases left unmatched: 3. The CDR3 consists of 13 residues. Germline CDR1 reads SGHDN; CDR2 reads FVKESK. The CDR3 region is CASSYGQGDGYTF. The DNA for the CDR3 is TGTGCCAGCAGCTACGGACAGGGGGATGGCTACACCTTC.

Of note for this clone: The same CDR3 can be traced to other DNA sequences in this sample. The rearrangement joins TRBV2 to TRBJ2-2, with 7 bases lining up with TRBD2. This CDR3 comprises 15 residues. The V gene's germline CDR1 is SNHLY and CDR2 FYNNEI. V was clipped by 6 bases and J by 7 bases; unmatched bases: 11. The CDR3 region has the DNA TGTGCCAGCAGCAAACGGGAGGCGGTCGGCGGGGAGCTGTTTTTT. As protein: CASSKREAVGGELFF.

The rearrangement uses TRBV19 and TRBJ1-1; the match to TRBD1 covers 8 bases. Germline CDR1 is LNHDA and CDR2 is SQIVND (reference sequence). V shed 5 bases and J 0 bases; nucleotides not matched to a gene: 5. The CDR3 covers 15 residues. The CDR3: CASSQQGGMNTEAFF. The CDR3 region has the DNA TGTGCCAGTAGTCAACAGGGGGGCATGAACACTGAAGCTTTCTTT.

This clone was detected only a few times. The chain links TRBV30 to TRBJ1-6; D gene ambiguous. CDR3 length equals 14 residues. Germline CDR1 reads GTSNPN; CDR2 reads SVGIG (reference sequence). CDR3 DNA sequence: TGTGCTTGTACAGAGAGCTCCTATAATTCACCCCTCCACTTT. Translating gives CACTESSYNSPLHF.

This clone occurred a few times. The V call is TRBV28, the J call TRBJ2-3; 8 nucleotides match TRBD1. The CDR3 runs 16 residues. From germline, CDR1 is MDHEN and CDR2 SYDVKM. V lost 5 bases to trimming and J lost 6 bases; unmatched junction nucleotides: 13. The CDR3 DNA follows: TGTGCCAGCAGTGGGCTGTGGGACAGGAGCTCGGATACGCAGTATTTT. It is translated as CASSGLWDRSSDTQYF.

This rearrangement joins TRBV6-5 to TRBJ2-1, with 7 bases that match TRBD1. The germline gives CDR1 MNHEY, CDR2 SVGAGI. This CDR3 is 14 amino acids long. With 2 bases clipped from V and 5 bases from J, the junction kept 3 bases outside the gene matches. This chain's CDR3 is CASSYHRGNNEQFF. The CDR3 DNA reads TGTGCCAGCAGTTACCACAGGGGCAACAATGAGCAGTTCTTC.